This T cell receptor (beta chain) derives from a study of blood T cell repertoires in COVID-19. Study-wide context: Some COVID-19 samples were acute and others convalescent; all came from the United States, Italy and Spain. T cells, B-cell-depleted T cells, or PBMCs provided the cDNA or gDNA that served as material.

CDR3 size: 12 residues. The germline CDR1 and CDR2 sequences are KGHDR and SFDVKD. The V end was cut by 6 bases, the J end by 6 bases, with 7 bases between. In the original workflow: It was from reference gene primer amplification that nucleated cell counts were estimated. TCRdb's table, derived via immunoSEQ multiplex PCR, lists solely in-frame clones and lacks some. V, J and clone size are taken as reported in that table, and D and trimming were inferred from the DNA itself. Altogether approximately 210,000 clones are present, over 70% being singletons, with the ten largest covering under 3.5%. The receptor was isolated from a man between 45 and 60 years old with active or convalescent COVID-19. The source material was peripheral blood. The rearrangement links TRBV24-1 to TRBJ2-2, with D possibly being TRBD1 (5 bases). The CDR3 nucleotides read TGTGCCACCAGTAGACAGTCCGGGGAGCTGTTTTTT. Translating gives CATSRQSGELFF.